The 11 T cell receptor beta chains in this list originate from one sample, sequenced in a study of cytomegalovirus exposure and HLA in healthy donors. Use of 60 Vbeta and 13 Jbeta primers characterized the PCR. Profiled with immunoSEQ multiplex PCR; TCRdb holds only in-frame clones, not every one. The data show tens of thousands of clones, 55% to 70% seen once. Sequenced input: PBMCs. These receptors were collected from a woman in her forties or fifties in good health and CMV-seropositive.

CDR3 bases: TGTGCCAGCAGACTAACAGGGTGGGCTAATGAAAAACTGTTTTTT. Protein: CASRLTGWANEKLFF. This chain links TRBV28 with TRBJ1-4; perhaps TRBD1 as D (6 bases). Trimming stripped 6 bases from V and 3 bases from J, with 14 bases between. There are 15 residues in the CDR3. Germline lookup yields CDR1 MDHEN and CDR2 SYDVKM.

This clone has a handful of counts. The chain links TRBV9 to TRBJ1-1; TRBD1 is a possible D gene (6 bases). V dropped 0 bases and J dropped 10 bases, with 13 bases sitting between them. The germline V gene encodes CDR1 SGDLS and CDR2 YYNGEE. This CDR3 contains 13 residues. This CDR3 reads CASSVESRTAAFF. CDR3 coding DNA: TGTGCCAGCAGCGTAGAAAGTCGGACAGCAGCTTTCTTT.

This clone showed up just a few times. The rearrangement joins TRBV6-5 to TRBJ1-2, with TRBD1 identical over 8 bases. The ends lost 4 bases at V and 4 bases at J; junction bases unmatched: 5. Germline CDR1 is MNHEY and CDR2 is SVGAGI. CDR3 length: 14 amino acids. For the CDR3, the DNA is TGTGCCAGCAGTTCCCTAGACAGGGGCTATGGCTACACCTTC. It codes for CASSSLDRGYGYTF.

The chain links TRBV6-1 to TRBJ2-1; 7 bases map to TRBD2. CDR3 length: 15 amino acids. J lost 9 bases, V lost 0 bases, and 8 bases had no gene match. From germline, CDR1 is MNHNS and CDR2 SASEGT. The CDR3 DNA reads as TGTGCCAGCAGTGAAGCGGGAGGGCGTTGGGGTGAGCAGTTCTTC. It encodes CASSEAGGRWGEQFF.

The J gene is TRBJ1-2, the V gene TRBV7-2; perhaps TRBD1 as D (6 bases). The CDR3 length is 14 residues. The V end was cut by 1 base, the J end by 3 bases, with 9 bases between. Germline CDR1 reads SGHTA; CDR2 reads FQGNSA. As DNA, the CDR3 is TGTGCCAGCAGCTTAGGGGGGCTGCACTATGGCTACACCTTC. This translates into CASSLGGLHYGYTF.

V and J are TRBV5-6 and TRBJ1-5; 7 positions match TRBD1. Germline V gives CDR1 SGHDT, CDR2 YYEEEE. The CDR3 loop spans 14 amino acids. Germline trimming cut 2 bases from V and 9 bases from J; bases unmatched to any gene: 8. The DNA of the CDR3 is TGTGCCAGCAGCTTAACAGGGGTGGGGCGGCCCCAGCATTTT. Translation gives CASSLTGVGRPQHF.

This rearrangement joins TRBV6-1 to TRBJ1-5; 8 bases map to TRBD1. Germline V gene data show CDR1 as MNHNS and CDR2 as SASEGT. The V gene end was trimmed by 5 bases and the J gene end by 7 bases; junction bases not matched to a gene: 10. CDR3 length: 15 residues. CDR3 sequence: CASSLGTGLGQPQHF. The CDR3 DNA reads as TGTGCCAGCAGTTTAGGGACAGGCCTCGGGCAGCCCCAGCATTTT.

This clone was picked up a small number of times. This chain's CDR3 is CASSTPQGNTEAFF. The CDR3 region has the DNA TGTGCCAGCAGTACCCCACAGGGGAACACTGAAGCTTTCTTT. The gene calls are TRBV28 and TRBJ1-1; weak D call: TRBD1 (6 bases). The V and J ends lost 5 bases and 1 base respectively, with 11 bases between them. There are 14 residues in the CDR3. Looked up from germline, CDR1 is MDHEN and CDR2 is SYDVKM. The full variable domain, its missing parts supplied by reference TRBV28 and TRBJ1-1, is DVKVTQSSRYLVKRTGEKVFLECVQDMDHENMFWYRQDPGLGLRLIYFSYDVKMKEKGDIPEGYSVSREKKERFSLILESASTNQTSMYLCASSTPQGNTEAFFGQGTRLTVV.

This CDR3 reads CASNAVWDSADTQYF. The CDR3 nucleotides read TGTGCCAGCAACGCGGTGTGGGACAGCGCTGATACGCAGTATTTT. This chain uses TRBV28 with TRBJ2-3; 7 bases match TRBD1. Trimming cost V 7 bases and J 6 bases; bases outside gene matches: 13. Germline V gene sequence: CDR1 MDHEN, CDR2 SYDVKM. The CDR3 extends over 15 amino acids.

The table lists this clone with a count of one. V usage is TRBV21-1 and J usage is TRBJ2-7; TRBD1, the table's D call, was not compared with the DNA. TRBV21-1 is described as a pseudogene. There are 16 residues in the CDR3. CDR3 DNA: TGTGCCAGCAGCATACCCCGGCAGGGGCTAGGTCACGAGCAGTACTTC. It codes for CASSIPRQGLGHEQYF.

The chain recombines TRBV5-4 with TRBJ2-3; D gene unclear. Germline assignment: CDR1 SGHNT and CDR2 YYREEE (reference sequence). This CDR3 is 15 amino acids long. Trimming shortened V by 3 bases and J by 2 bases, and 13 bases separated the two germline ends. CDR3 sequence: CASSSAGATTDTQYF. In nucleotides, the CDR3 is TGTGCCAGCAGCTCCGCCGGAGCGACCACAGATACGCAGTATTTT.